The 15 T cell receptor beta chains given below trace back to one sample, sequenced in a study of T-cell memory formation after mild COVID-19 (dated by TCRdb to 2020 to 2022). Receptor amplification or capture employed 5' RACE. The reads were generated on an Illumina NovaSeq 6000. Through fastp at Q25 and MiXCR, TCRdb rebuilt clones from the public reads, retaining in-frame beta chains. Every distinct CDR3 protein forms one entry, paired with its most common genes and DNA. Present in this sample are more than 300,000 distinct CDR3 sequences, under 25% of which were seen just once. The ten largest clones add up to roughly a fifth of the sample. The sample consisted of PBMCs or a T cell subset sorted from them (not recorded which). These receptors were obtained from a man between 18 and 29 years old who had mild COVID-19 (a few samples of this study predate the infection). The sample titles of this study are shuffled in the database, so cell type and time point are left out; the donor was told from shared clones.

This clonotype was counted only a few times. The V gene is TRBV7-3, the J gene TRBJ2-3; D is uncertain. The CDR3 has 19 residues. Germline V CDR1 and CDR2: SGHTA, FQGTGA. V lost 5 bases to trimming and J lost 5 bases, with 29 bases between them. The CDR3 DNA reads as TGTGCCAGCAGCCAAAGGGTGCGGCTTCAATCGCGTATTCGAGATACGCAGTATTTT. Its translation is CASSQRVRLQSRIRDTQYF.

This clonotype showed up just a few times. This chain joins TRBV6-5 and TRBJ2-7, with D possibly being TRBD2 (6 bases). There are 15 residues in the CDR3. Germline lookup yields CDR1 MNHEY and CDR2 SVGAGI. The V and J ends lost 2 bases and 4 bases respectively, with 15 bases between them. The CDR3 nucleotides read TGTGCCAGCAGTTACGCGGCGGGGCCGGCTTACGAGCAGTACTTC. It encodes CASSYAAGPAYEQYF.

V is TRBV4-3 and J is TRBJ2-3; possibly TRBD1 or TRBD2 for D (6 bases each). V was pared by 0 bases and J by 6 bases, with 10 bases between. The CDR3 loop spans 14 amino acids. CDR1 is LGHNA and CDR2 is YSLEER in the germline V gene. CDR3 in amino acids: CASSQDRGPDTQYF. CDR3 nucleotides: TGCGCCAGCAGCCAAGATCGGGGGCCGGATACGCAGTATTTT.

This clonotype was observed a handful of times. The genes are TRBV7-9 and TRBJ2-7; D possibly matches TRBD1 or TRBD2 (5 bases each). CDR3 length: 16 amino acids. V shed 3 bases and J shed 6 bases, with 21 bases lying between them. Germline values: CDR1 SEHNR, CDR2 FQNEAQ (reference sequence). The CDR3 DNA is TGTGCCAGCAGCTTCCTACTGGTGACAGCCGAGGGCGAGCAGTACTTC. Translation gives CASSFLLVTAEGEQYF. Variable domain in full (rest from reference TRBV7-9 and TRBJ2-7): DTGVSQNPRHKITKRGQNVTFRCDPISEHNRLYWYRQTLGQGPEFLTYFQNEAQLEKSRLLSDRFSAERPKGSFSTLEIQRTEQGDSAMYLCASSFLLVTAEGEQYFGPGTRLTVT.

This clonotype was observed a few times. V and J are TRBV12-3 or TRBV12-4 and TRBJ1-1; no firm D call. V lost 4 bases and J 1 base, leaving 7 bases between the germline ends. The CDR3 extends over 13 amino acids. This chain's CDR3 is CASSSTQNTEAFF. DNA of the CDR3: TGTGCCAGCAGTTCCACACAGAACACTGAAGCTTTCTTT.

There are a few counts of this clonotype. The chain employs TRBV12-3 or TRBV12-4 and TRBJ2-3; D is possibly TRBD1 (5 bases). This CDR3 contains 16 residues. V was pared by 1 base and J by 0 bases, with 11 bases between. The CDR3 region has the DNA TGTGCCAGCAGTTTAGGACAGTCGGCTAGCACAGATACGCAGTATTTT. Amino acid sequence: CASSLGQSASTDTQYF.

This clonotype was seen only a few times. CDR3 protein: CASSLARTSGGYNEQFF. The CDR3 nucleotides are TGCGCCAGCAGCTTGGCCCGTACTAGCGGGGGATACAATGAGCAGTTCTTC. The gene calls are TRBV5-1 and TRBJ2-1; 11 nucleotides line up with TRBD2. The V and J ends lost 0 bases and 4 bases, in that order; junction bases with no gene match: 6. This CDR3 comprises 17 residues. The germline V gene has CDR1 SGHRS and CDR2 YFSETQ. The full variable domain, in which reference TRBV5-1 and TRBJ2-1 provide the parts outside the CDR3, is KAGVTQTPRYLIKTRGQQVTLSCSPISGHRSVSWYQQTPGQGLQFLFEYFSETQRNKGNFPGRFSGRQFSNSRSEMNVSTLELGDSALYLCASSLARTSGGYNEQFFGPGTRLTVL.

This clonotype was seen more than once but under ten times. In nucleotides, the CDR3 is TGTGCCAGCCTTGGACTGGTTTGGGGATATGGGGCCAACGTCCTGACTTTC. It is translated as CASLGLVWGYGANVLTF. This chain links TRBV2 with TRBJ2-6; perhaps TRBD2 as D (5 bases). The germline CDR1 and CDR2 sequences are SNHLY and FYNNEI. V lost 8 bases and J 3 bases, leaving 20 bases between the germline ends. The CDR3 extends over 17 amino acids.

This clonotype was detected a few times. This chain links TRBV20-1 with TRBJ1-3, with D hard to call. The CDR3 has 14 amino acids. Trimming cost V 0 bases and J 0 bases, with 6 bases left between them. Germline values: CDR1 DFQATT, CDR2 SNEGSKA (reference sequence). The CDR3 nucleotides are TGCAGTGCTAGAGATCGCCGCTCTGGAAACACCATATATTTT. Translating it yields CSARDRRSGNTIYF.

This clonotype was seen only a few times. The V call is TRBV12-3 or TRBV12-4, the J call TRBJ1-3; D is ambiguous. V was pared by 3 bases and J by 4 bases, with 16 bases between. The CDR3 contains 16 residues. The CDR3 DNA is TGTGCCAGCAGTTTTATGATGTCGGGTCTCGGAAACACCATATATTTT. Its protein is CASSFMMSGLGNTIYF.

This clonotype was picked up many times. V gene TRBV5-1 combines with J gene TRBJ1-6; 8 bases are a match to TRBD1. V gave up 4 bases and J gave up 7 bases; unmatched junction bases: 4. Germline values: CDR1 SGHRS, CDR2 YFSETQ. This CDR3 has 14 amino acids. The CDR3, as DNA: TGCGCCAGCAGCGGACAGGGCGGCAATTCACCCCTCCACTTT. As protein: CASSGQGGNSPLHF.

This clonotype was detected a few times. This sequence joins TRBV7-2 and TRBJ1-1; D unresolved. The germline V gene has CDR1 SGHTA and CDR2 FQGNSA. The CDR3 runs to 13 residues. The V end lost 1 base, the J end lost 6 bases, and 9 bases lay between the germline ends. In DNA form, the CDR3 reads TGTGCCAGCAGCTTAGGGGGAGGTCCTGAAGCTTTCTTT. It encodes CASSLGGGPEAFF.

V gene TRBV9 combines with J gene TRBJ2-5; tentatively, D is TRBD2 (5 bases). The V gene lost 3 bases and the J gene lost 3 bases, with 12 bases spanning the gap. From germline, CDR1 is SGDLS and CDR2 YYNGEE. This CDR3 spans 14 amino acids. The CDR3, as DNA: TGTGCCAGCAGCGCTAGCCGGACTGAAGAGACCCAGTACTTC. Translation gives CASSASRTEETQYF.

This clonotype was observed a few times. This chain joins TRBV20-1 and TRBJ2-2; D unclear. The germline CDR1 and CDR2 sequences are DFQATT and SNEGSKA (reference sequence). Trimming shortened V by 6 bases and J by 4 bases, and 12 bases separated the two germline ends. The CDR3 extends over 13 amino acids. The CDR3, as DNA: TGCAGTGCAGCCGCAGGTATCACCGGGGAGCTGTTTTTT. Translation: CSAAAGITGELFF.

CDR3 sequence (DNA): TGTGCCAGCAGCCCCGGAGGCGGGACTCTGGGGATTCAGTACTTC. Its protein is CASSPGGGTLGIQYF. The rearrangement joins TRBV4-2 to TRBJ2-4; weak D call: TRBD2 (6 bases). The CDR3 runs to 15 residues. Per germline, CDR1 LGHNA and CDR2 YNFKEQ. Trimming pared 4 bases from V and 10 bases from J, leaving 20 bases between.